This TCR beta chain was recovered during a study of technical replicates of blood from a few donors. V lost 0 bases, J lost 2 bases, and 8 bases lay in between. CDR3 length: 14 residues. Germline CDR1 reads SGHAT; CDR2 reads FQNNGV. Using immunoSEQ multiplex PCR, the repertoire was profiled, and TCRdb retains in-frame clones only, with some absent. The table includes under 75,000 clones, around 93% detected once. Material for sequencing was PBMCs. The V call is TRBV11-2, the J call TRBJ2-7; maybe TRBD1 (5 bases). This receptor was taken from a human donor in good health. Some clones in this sample may be carry-over from other donors' samples. The CDR3 bases are TGTGCCAGCAGCTTAGAGGACAAAACCTACGAGCAGTACTTC. Translated: CASSLEDKTYEQYF.